The text below deals with one TCR beta chain. This clonotype was seen many times. The antigen it binds to is not known. Per-nucleotide qualities are absent, and no much larger clonotype sits a single base away. cDNA synthesis used template-switch 5'RACE with a primer carrying a 10-nucleotide random unique molecular identifier tagging each TCR transcript. Every sequencing run covered 15-18 subjects and yielded more than 160 million TCR-beta sequences. The RNeasy kit was used to extract total RNA. The KAPA Real-time Library Amplification kit was used to amplify TCR-beta VDJ regions with primers targeting the TCR constant region and the 5'RACE anchor. A first PCR added sample indexes and Illumina adaptors, after which a second PCR increased the library yield. The roughly 650 bp TCR product was size-selected on a 2% E-gel SizeSelection system after Ampure bead purification. Library quality was checked on a Bioanalyzer, concentration was measured with Qubit, and libraries were quantified with the Kapa Library Quantification kit before pooling. An Illumina HiSeq 2500 sequenced the libraries paired-end 2 x 150 bp. To increase sequence diversity, roughly 25-31% phiX was spiked into each library pool. Under the source paper's analysis protocol: Quality-filtered reads were processed with the UMI-based MiGEC pipeline, and over 75% of raw TCR sequences were removed by the MiGEC pipeline during error correction. VDJ genes were aligned to IMGT germline references, and each clonotype was defined by a unique CDR3 amino acid sequence together with V-J genes. VDJtools evaluated clonal expansion, Shannon diversity and CDR3 relatedness (CalcPairwiseDistances, ClusterSamples); CLCbio workbench built phylogenetic trees. A clone was classed as expanded if it had 8 or more unique UMIs, a cutoff based on coefficient-of-variation modelling across technical triplicates. TCRdb applied fastp at Q25 and MiXCR to the public reads, then kept only in-frame beta chains. One record per CDR3 amino acid sequence lists the most common genes and DNA. The authors' filters were not applied to this entry. In all, the sample holds tens of thousands of distinct CDR3 sequences, and approximately 3% of those were seen once. In total, the top ten clones hold around 8% of the sample.

The data belong to a study of neurological immune-mediated disorders (dated by TCRdb to about 2019). About the investigation overall: Among the 34 multiple sclerosis patients, relapsing-remitting MS was present in approximately 31 and secondary progressive MS was present in 3. Peripheral blood TCR-beta repertoires from HTLV-I-associated myelopathy (HAM/TSP) patients, multiple sclerosis patients and healthy controls were compared by UMI-based sequencing. The 90 to 120 TCR-beta libraries covered PBMC samples along with longitudinal samples, technical triplicates, and paired sorted CD4+ and CD8+ T-cell subsets. Each longitudinal HAM/TSP and healthy donor was sampled at 3 time-points spaced at roughly 3-40 month intervals. The cohort included approximately 70 subjects: some 14 with HAM/TSP, some 34 with multiple sclerosis, and some 20 healthy controls. General findings and caveats noted by the study authors: TCR clonal expansion was highest in HAM/TSP patients and lowest in MS patients, with MS patients falling below even healthy controls. The MS cluster showed no association with clinical or MRI features, and the authors stated that larger cohorts are needed. In a phylogenetic analysis, the repertoires of 18 out of 34 MS patients fell into a single cluster of related CDR3 sequences, pointing to a possible signature at the repertoire level. No identical CDR3 amino acid sequences were shared among expanded clones across subjects, suggesting private TCR-beta repertoires in all groups.

The CDR3 numbers 15 residues from cysteine through phenylalanine. Left in the record is the CDR3 DNA by itself, 45 bases read in frame from the first base. The germline V end is reduced by 5 bases and the J end by 9 bases; junction bases left unmatched: 15. The label giving this sample's time point can be read as: longitudinal time-point 1 (baseline). Unsorted PBMC libraries were generated from 2 million PBMCs stored in RNAlater at -80 °C until RNA extraction. The multiple sclerosis patients were enrolled in a US clinical protocol that evaluated disease progression with magnetic resonance imaging. PBMCs were separated from peripheral blood using Ficoll-Hypaque density gradient centrifugation and then cryopreserved in liquid nitrogen.

The receptor was derived from a woman between 55 and 75 years old with multiple sclerosis. Sequenced: PBMCs. The rearrangement combines TRBV12-3 or TRBV12-4 with TRBJ2-5; TRBD1 fits 7 bases in the junction. For the CDR3, the sequence is CASSPRQGISSSQYF. The DNA is as follows: TGTGCCAGCAGTCCCCGACAGGGTATATCTTCGTCCCAGTACTTC.